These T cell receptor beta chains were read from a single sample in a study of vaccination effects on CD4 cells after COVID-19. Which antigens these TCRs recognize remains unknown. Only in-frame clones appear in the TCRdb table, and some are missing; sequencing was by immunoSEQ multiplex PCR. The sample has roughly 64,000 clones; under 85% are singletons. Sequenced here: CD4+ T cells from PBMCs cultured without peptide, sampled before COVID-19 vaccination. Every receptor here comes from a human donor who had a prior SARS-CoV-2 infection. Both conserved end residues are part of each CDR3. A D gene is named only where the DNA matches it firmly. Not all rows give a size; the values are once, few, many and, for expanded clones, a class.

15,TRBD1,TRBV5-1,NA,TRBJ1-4,CASSLQGASLEKLFF,TGCGCCAGCAGCTTACAGGGGGCGAGCCTCGAAAAACTGTTTTTT
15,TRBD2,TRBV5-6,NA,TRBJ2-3,CASSGPGLAPDTQYF,TGTGCCAGCAGCGGCCCGGGACTAGCCCCAGATACGCAGTATTTT
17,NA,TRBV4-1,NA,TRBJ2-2,CASSQRGGRGNTGELFF,TGCGCCAGCAGCCAAAGGGGTGGCAGGGGGAACACCGGGGAGCTGTTTTTT
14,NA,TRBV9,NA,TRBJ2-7,CASSVQGLGYEQYF,TGTGCCAGCAGCGTCCAGGGATTGGGTTACGAGCAGTACTTC
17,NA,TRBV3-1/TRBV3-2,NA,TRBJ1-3,CASSQFSRVTSGNTIYF,TGTGCCAGCAGCCAGTTCAGCCGAGTTACCTCTGGAAACACCATATATTTT
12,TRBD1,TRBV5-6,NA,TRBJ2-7,CASSLRTGREYF,TGTGCCAGCAGCTTGAGGACAGGGAGAGAGTACTTC
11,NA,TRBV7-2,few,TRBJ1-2,CASSLAYGYTF,TGTGCCAGCAGTCTAGCTTATGGCTACACCTTC
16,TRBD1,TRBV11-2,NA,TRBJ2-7,CASSLILRDRAYEQYF,TGTGCCAGCAGCTTAATTCTCCGGGACAGGGCCTACGAGCAGTACTTC
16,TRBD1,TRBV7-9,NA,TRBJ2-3,CASSYLGQAGTDTQYF,TGTGCCAGCAGCTACCTAGGACAGGCCGGCACAGATACGCAGTATTTT
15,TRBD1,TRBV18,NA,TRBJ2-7,CASSQTQGGDYEQYF,TGTGCCAGCTCACAGACACAGGGGGGCGACTACGAGCAGTACTTC
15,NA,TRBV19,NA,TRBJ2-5,CASSTRGGPSETQYF,TGTGCCAGTAGCACCAGGGGAGGGCCCTCGGAGACCCAGTACTTC
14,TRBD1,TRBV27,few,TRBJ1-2,CASSAGQGIYGYTF,TGTGCCAGCAGTGCGGGACAGGGGATTTATGGCTACACCTTC
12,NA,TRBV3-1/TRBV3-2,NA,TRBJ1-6,CASSRRELPLHF,TGTGCCAGCAGCCGAAGGGAACTACCCCTCCACTTT
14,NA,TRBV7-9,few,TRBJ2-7,CASSLAQNLYEQYF,TGTGCCAGCAGCTTAGCCCAGAATCTCTACGAGCAGTACTTC
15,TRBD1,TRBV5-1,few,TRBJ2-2,CASSTGQGASGELFF,TGCGCCAGCAGCACCGGACAGGGGGCGAGTGGGGAGCTGTTTTTT
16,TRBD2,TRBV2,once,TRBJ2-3,CASIRTLAGAQDTQYF,TGTGCCAGCATCCGAACACTAGCGGGAGCCCAAGATACGCAGTATTTT
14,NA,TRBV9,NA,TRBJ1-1,CASSPRTANTEAFF,TGTGCCAGCAGCCCTCGGACAGCGAACACTGAAGCTTTCTTT
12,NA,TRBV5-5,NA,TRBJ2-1,CASSPLGGLQFF,TGTGCCAGCAGCCCACTAGGGGGGTTACAGTTCTTC
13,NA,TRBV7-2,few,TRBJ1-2,CASSFGAGYGYTF,NA
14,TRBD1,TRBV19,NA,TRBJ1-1,CASRHRGLNTEAFF,TGTGCCAGTAGACACAGGGGGCTTAACACTGAAGCTTTCTTT
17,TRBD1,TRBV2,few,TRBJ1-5,CASRDKGTGRIGQPQHF,TGTGCCAGCAGAGATAAAGGGACAGGGAGAATAGGACAGCCCCAGCATTTT
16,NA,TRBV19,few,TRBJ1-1,CASSIDREGPKTEAFF,TGTGCCAGTAGTATAGACAGGGAGGGGCCAAAGACTGAAGCTTTCTTT
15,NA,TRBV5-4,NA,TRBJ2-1,CASSLSRLSYNEQFF,TGTGCCAGCAGCTTGTCGAGGCTTTCCTACAATGAGCAGTTCTTC
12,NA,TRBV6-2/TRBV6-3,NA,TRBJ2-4,CASSQAPDIQYF,TGTGCCAGCAGCCAGGCCCCAGACATTCAGTACTTC
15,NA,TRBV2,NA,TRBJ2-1,CASETGTPAINEQFF,TGTGCCAGCGAGACGGGGACGCCGGCAATCAATGAGCAGTTCTTC
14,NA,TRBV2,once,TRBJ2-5,CASNKGGYQETQYF,TGTGCCAGCAACAAGGGGGGGTACCAAGAGACCCAGTACTTC
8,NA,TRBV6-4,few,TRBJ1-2,CASLWYTF,TGTGCCAGCCTCTGGTACACCTTC
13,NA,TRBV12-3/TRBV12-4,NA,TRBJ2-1,CASSPWGSHEQFF,TGTGCCAGCAGTCCCTGGGGTTCCCATGAGCAGTTCTTC
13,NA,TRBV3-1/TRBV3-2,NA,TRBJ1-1,CASSRSRRDEAFF,TGTGCCAGCAGCCGAAGTCGCCGGGATGAAGCTTTCTTT
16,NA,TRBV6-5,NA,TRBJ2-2,CASSYGRELGIGELFF,TGTGCCAGCAGTTACGGCAGGGAATTAGGGATCGGGGAGCTGTTTTTT
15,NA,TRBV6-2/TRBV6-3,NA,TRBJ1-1,CASSDVGVGNTEAFF,TGTGCCAGCAGTGACGTGGGGGTAGGGAACACTGAAGCTTTCTTT
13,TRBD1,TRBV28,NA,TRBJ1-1,CASSFQGATEAFF,TGTGCCAGCAGTTTTCAGGGGGCGACTGAAGCTTTCTTT
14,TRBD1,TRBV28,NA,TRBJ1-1,CASSLGTVNTEAFF,TGTGCCAGCAGTCTGGGGACAGTGAACACTGAAGCTTTCTTT
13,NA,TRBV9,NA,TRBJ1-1,CASSVEHDTEAFF,TGTGCCAGCAGCGTAGAACACGACACTGAAGCTTTCTTT
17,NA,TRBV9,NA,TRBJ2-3,CASSVAPHSVGGDTQYF,TGTGCCAGCAGCGTAGCTCCACACAGCGTCGGTGGTGATACGCAGTATTTT
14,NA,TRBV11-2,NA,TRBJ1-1,CASSVNRDFSEAFF,TGTGCCAGCAGCGTCAACAGGGATTTCTCCGAAGCTTTCTTT
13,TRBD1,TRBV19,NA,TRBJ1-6,CASSTDRGFTLHF,TGTGCCAGTAGTACTGACAGGGGTTTCACCCTCCACTTT
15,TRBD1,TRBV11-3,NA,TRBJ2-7,CASSFLDRGTYEQYF,TGTGCCAGCAGCTTCCTGGACAGGGGTACTTACGAGCAGTACTTC
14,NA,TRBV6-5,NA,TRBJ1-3,CASSLTGFGNTIYF,TGTGCCAGCAGTCTGACAGGATTTGGAAACACCATATATTTT
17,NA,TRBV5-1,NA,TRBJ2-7,CASSSGQGGLESREQYF,TGCGCCAGCAGCTCCGGACAGGGCGGACTAGAGTCTCGCGAGCAGTACTTC
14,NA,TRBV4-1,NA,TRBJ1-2,CASSQVPGIYGYTF,TGCGCCAGCAGCCAAGTCCCGGGGATCTATGGCTACACCTTC
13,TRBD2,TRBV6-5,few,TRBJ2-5,CASSRGRAETQYF,TGTGCCAGCAGCCGCGGGAGGGCCGAGACCCAGTACTTC
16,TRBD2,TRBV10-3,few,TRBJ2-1,CAISARGLAKIDEQFF,TGTGCCATCAGTGCGCGGGGACTAGCCAAGATCGATGAGCAGTTCTTC
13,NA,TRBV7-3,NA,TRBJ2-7,CASSLNAGYEQYF,TGTGCCAGCAGCTTGAACGCGGGATACGAGCAGTACTTC
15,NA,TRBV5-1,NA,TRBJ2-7,CASSLVGTTMEEQYF,TGCGCCAGCAGCTTAGTCGGGACGACGATGGAAGAGCAGTACTTC
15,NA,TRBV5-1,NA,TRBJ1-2,CASSPTAGVNYGYTF,TGCGCCAGCAGCCCGACTGCAGGGGTGAACTATGGCTACACCTTC
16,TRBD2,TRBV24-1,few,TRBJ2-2,CATRTSGRGQSGELFF,TGTGCCACCAGGACTAGCGGGAGGGGTCAGTCCGGGGAGCTGTTTTTT
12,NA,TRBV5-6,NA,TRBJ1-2,CASSLETYGYTF,TGTGCCAGCAGCTTAGAAACATATGGCTACACCTTC
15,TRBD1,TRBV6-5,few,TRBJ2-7,CASSYSAGTGFEQYF,TGTGCCAGCAGTTACTCGGCCGGGACAGGGTTCGAGCAGTACTTC
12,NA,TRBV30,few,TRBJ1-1,CAWSSGVSEAFF,TGTGCCTGGAGTTCGGGAGTTTCTGAAGCTTTCTTT